The 8 T cell receptor beta chains given below trace back to one sample, sequenced in a study of blood T cell repertoires in COVID-19. Method: immunoSEQ multiplex PCR; TCRdb's copy keeps in-frame clones and lacks some. This repertoire shows about 100,000 clones, 87% found once; its top ten account for approximately 7.3%. Source material: peripheral blood. These receptors all come from a young man in a cohort sampled during active COVID-19.

The chain employs TRBV5-4 and TRBJ1-1; D unclear. CDR3 length: 13 amino acids. Deletions cut 0 bases from V and 1 base from J, with 4 bases between. The germline CDR1 and CDR2 sequences are SGHNT and YYREEE (reference sequence). The CDR3: CASSLAKNTEAFF. CDR3 sequence (DNA): TGTGCCAGCAGCTTGGCCAAGAACACTGAAGCTTTCTTT.

This clone was counted between two and nine times. The chain joins TRBV5-1 to TRBJ2-1; tentatively, D is TRBD1 (5 bases). Between the trimmed V and J ends, which lost 4 bases and 0 bases, there was a span of 11 bases. Germline V gene data show CDR1 as SGHRS and CDR2 as YFSETQ. The CDR3 totals 15 residues. CDR3 nucleotides: TGCGCCAGCAGCATAGAGGACACCTCCTACAATGAGCAGTTCTTC. As protein: CASSIEDTSYNEQFF.

V and J are TRBV7-9 and TRBJ1-5; D is possibly TRBD1 (6 bases). This CDR3 comprises 15 residues. CDR1 and CDR2 (germline): SEHNR, FQNEAQ (reference sequence). V lost 1 base and J 4 bases, leaving 11 bases between the germline ends. The CDR3 sequence: CASSLGAGENQPQHF. The CDR3 DNA follows: TGTGCCAGCAGCTTAGGCGCAGGGGAGAATCAGCCCCAGCATTTT.

The V and J genes are TRBV7-2 and TRBJ2-7; 8 nucleotides agree with TRBD1. Germline V gene data show CDR1 as SGHTA and CDR2 as FQGNSA. The CDR3 sequence is 14 residues long. V dropped 5 bases and J dropped 5; count of bases not matched to a gene: 8. The CDR3 DNA reads as TGTGCCAGCAGCCGGGACAGGATATTCGACGAGCAGTACTTC. It translates to CASSRDRIFDEQYF.

The V gene is TRBV5-4, the J gene TRBJ2-1; D uncertain. The CDR3 is 14 residues long. CDR1 is SGHNT and CDR2 is YYREEE in the germline V gene (reference sequence). V gave up 1 base and J gave up 6 bases, with 11 bases separating them. The CDR3 sequence: CASSLRIPGNEQFF. The CDR3 DNA reads as TGTGCCAGCAGCTTGCGTATACCAGGCAATGAGCAGTTCTTC.

V is TRBV4-1 and J is TRBJ2-1, with 11 bases matching TRBD2. The germline V gene has CDR1 MGHRA and CDR2 YSYEKL. This CDR3 contains 14 residues. The trim removed 8 bases at V and 10 bases at J, leaving 10 bases unmatched. The CDR3 DNA follows: TGCGCCAGCCGCCTAGCGGGGGGCCCCGGGGAGCAGTTCTTC. Encoded protein: CASRLAGGPGEQFF.

This sequence joins TRBV11-3 and TRBJ2-7, with TRBD2 matching 7 bases. The V segment lost 1 base and the J segment 7 bases; nucleotides outside the gene matches: 10. Germline values: CDR1 SGHNT, CDR2 YENEEA. The CDR3 extends over 15 amino acids. Written as DNA, the CDR3 is TGTGCCAGCAGCTTAGGAGGAACCTCCGGGGGGGAGCAGTACTTC. Encoded protein: CASSLGGTSGGEQYF. The whole variable domain, filled in from reference TRBV11-3 and TRBJ2-7, reads EAGVVQSPRYKIIEKKQPVAFWCNPISGHNTLYWYLQNLGQGPELLIRYENEEAVDDSQLPKDRFSAERLKGVDSTLKIQPAELGDSAVYLCASSLGGTSGGEQYFGPGTRLTVT.

This clone was found a few times. The V gene is TRBV2, the J gene TRBJ1-5; D gene uncertain. The V gene lost 5 bases and the J gene lost 2 bases, with 10 bases spanning the gap. CDR1 is SNHLY, CDR2 FYNNEI, per germline. This CDR3 has 14 amino acids. Here the CDR3 reads CASSTREGNQPQHF. Here the CDR3 DNA reads TGTGCCAGCAGTACTAGGGAGGGCAATCAGCCCCAGCATTTT.